This TCR beta chain derives from a study of regulatory T cells in long-lasting Graves disease. Study information: Under 3 months of antithyroid drugs had been taken by newly diagnosed Graves' patients. General study results and limits: TRBV28 was favored in persistent disease, as were TRBJ1-2 and TRBJ2-5.

Germline trimming cut 0 bases from V and 3 bases from J; bases unmatched to any gene: 9. CDR1 is MNHEY, CDR2 SVGAGI, per germline. The CDR3 covers 17 residues. Time point described: newly diagnosed GD, antithyroid drugs for less than 3 months. PBMC-derived RNA was used for the TCR library. This clonotype was observed at least ten times. The antigen is undetermined. Construction of the TCR beta libraries employed iRepertoire HTBI primers in conjunction with Arm-PCR of CDR3 regions. MiXCR, applied by TCRdb to the multiplex PCR reads, yields one record per CDR3 protein. The table shows about 530,000 distinct CDR3 sequences, with 15% to 20% occurring only once. Another study also made use of these data, one on T cells in Graves' hyperthyroidism and ophthalmopathy. That report notes: Uncontrolled infection, other autoimmune disease, pregnancy or lactation disqualified patients from enrolment. First-round RT-PCR targeting the TCR CDR3 was performed with the HTBI primer set.

The source material was peripheral blood mononuclear cells (PBMCs), sampled at new diagnosis, from a patient treated with antithyroid drugs. The receptor's source is a woman between 40 and 65 years old with Graves disease. The chain links TRBV6-5 to TRBJ2-7; 9 nucleotides match TRBD1. CDR3 DNA: TGTGCCAGCAGTTACTCGGGCCTGGGGACAGGGAACTACGAGCAGTACTTC. Protein sequence: CASSYSGLGTGNYEQYF.